This TCR beta chain was obtained from a study of post-analysis software for immune sequencing data. Carried by the TCR beta cDNA libraries were unique molecular identifiers. From the PCR reads, TCRdb called clonotypes with MiXCR, one entry per CDR3 protein. Here the sample spans some 450,000 distinct CDR3 sequences, less than 45% being singletons. The study's findings and limits: TRBV segments more frequent in patients than in controls numbered roughly 5 and included TRBV5-6, TRBV5-1 and TRBV20-1. Among multiple sclerosis patients, normalized Chao1 diversity was significantly below that of controls.

On this clonotype: Its antigen is currently unknown.

Germline V gene sequence: CDR1 SQVTM, CDR2 ANQGSEA. This CDR3 is built from 14 residues. The V end was cut by 7 bases, the J end by 1 base, with 16 bases between. Sequencing was done on a sample of blood. This receptor was taken from a girl between 5 and 17 years old with multiple sclerosis. The gene calls are TRBV29-1 and TRBJ1-1; no reliable D call. The CDR3 reads CSAVARLSNTEAFF. CDR3 coding DNA: TGCAGCGCTGTGGCCCGACTGTCGAACACTGAAGCTTTCTTT.